Each of the 21 T cell receptor beta chains below was sequenced from the same sample in a study of OX40 agonist ivuxolimab in advanced cancers. The assay was immunoSEQ multiplex PCR, and TCRdb's table has in-frame clones only and misses some. The data contain some 41,000 clones, 85% of them singletons. Sequences were derived from CD4+ or CD8+ T cells sorted from blood, sampled in a trial of the OX40 agonist ivuxolimab. These receptors were taken from an adult with an advanced solid tumor such as melanoma, head and neck, liver or kidney cancer.

J is TRBJ1-1 and V is TRBV5-4; D call uncertain. Germline values: CDR1 SGHNT, CDR2 YYREEE (reference sequence). This CDR3 is built from 14 residues. The V and J ends lost 5 bases and 4 bases respectively, with 15 bases between them. CDR3 loop: CASREIGQSTEAFF. The CDR3 DNA reads as TGTGCCAGCAGGGAAATTGGCCAGAGCACTGAAGCTTTCTTT.

This clone came up once. This rearrangement joins TRBV27 to TRBJ1-5; D remains unclear. With 7 bases removed from V and 2 bases from J, the gap between germline ends came to 12 bases. The CDR3 consists of 14 residues. Germline lookup yields CDR1 MNHEY and CDR2 SMNVEV (reference sequence). For the CDR3, the DNA is TGTGCCAGCAATCAGTTGTATGGCAATCAGCCCCAGCATTTT. Translated: CASNQLYGNQPQHF.

V usage is TRBV4-2 and J usage is TRBJ2-7, with 7 bases matching TRBD1. The CDR3 covers 16 residues. CDR1 is LGHNA, CDR2 YNFKEQ, per germline. After removal of 0 bases from V and 5 bases from J, the junction contained 10 bases not matched to a gene. This CDR3 reads CASSQDMTGSSDEQYF. The DNA of the CDR3 is TGTGCCAGCAGCCAAGATATGACAGGGAGTTCGGACGAGCAGTACTTC.

This clone was found once. V is TRBV28 and J is TRBJ2-7, with D unresolved. The CDR3 extends over 13 amino acids. The germline gives CDR1 MDHEN, CDR2 SYDVKM. Between the trimmed V and J ends, which lost 8 bases and 1 base, there was a span of 12 bases. In nucleotides, the CDR3 is TGTGCCAGCGGTTATCACAGATCCTACGAGCAGTACTTC. It encodes CASGYHRSYEQYF.

This chain joins TRBV28 and TRBJ2-3; D gene unclear. The germline gives CDR1 MDHEN, CDR2 SYDVKM. The CDR3 is made up of 14 amino acids. V lost 1 base to trimming and J lost 0 bases, with 5 bases between them. CDR3 in DNA: TGTGCCAGCAGTTTATACTCTAGCACAGATACGCAGTATTTT. Translation gives CASSLYSSTDTQYF.

The CDR3 loop reads CASSGRGYNEQFF. As DNA, the CDR3 is TGTGCCAGCAGCGGGAGAGGGTACAATGAGCAGTTCTTC. This chain joins TRBV7-2 and TRBJ2-1; D perhaps matches TRBD2 (5 bases). With 5 bases removed from V and 4 bases from J, the gap between germline ends came to 9 bases. The CDR3 consists of 13 residues. The germline V gene has CDR1 SGHTA and CDR2 FQGNSA.

CDR3 sequence: CASSLSGLPLQETQYF. For the CDR3, the DNA is TGTGCCAGCAGCTTATCAGGGCTCCCGCTTCAAGAGACCCAGTACTTC. The rearrangement links TRBV7-6 to TRBJ2-5, with D perhaps TRBD1 (5 bases). The CDR3 runs to 16 residues. V shed 2 bases and J shed 2 bases, with 15 bases lying between them. Germline V gives CDR1 SGHVS, CDR2 FNYEAQ.

The chain carries TRBV7-2 and TRBJ2-7; D may be TRBD2 (5 bases). CDR1 is SGHTA, CDR2 FQGNSA, per germline. The CDR3 loop spans 13 amino acids. Trimming stripped 5 bases from V and 4 bases from J, with 12 bases between. The CDR3 loop reads CASSPDFSYEQYF. CDR3 bases: TGTGCCAGCAGCCCGGACTTTTCATACGAGCAGTACTTC.

The rearrangement uses TRBV6-4 and TRBJ2-2; D not resolved. The V and J ends lost 1 base and 6 bases respectively, with 3 bases between them. Germline-derived CDR1 and CDR2 are MRHNA and SNTAGT. The CDR3 runs 12 residues. CDR3 residues: CASSDYSGELFF. The CDR3 nucleotides read TGTGCCAGCAGTGACTATTCCGGGGAGCTGTTTTTT.

By share, this clone ranks as medium-sized. The rearrangement uses TRBV29-1 and TRBJ1-4; D gene uncertain. Trimming shortened V by 6 bases and J by 0 bases, and 5 bases separated the two germline ends. The CDR3 loop spans 12 amino acids. From germline, CDR1 is SQVTM and CDR2 ANQGSEA. CDR3 sequence reads: CSVRATNEKLFF. CDR3 nucleotide sequence: TGCAGCGTGCGTGCAACTAATGAAAAACTGTTTTTT.

The V gene is TRBV28, the J gene TRBJ1-4, with a tentative D call TRBD1 (6 bases). This CDR3 has 20 residues. V lost 5 bases and J 2 bases, leaving 27 bases between the germline ends. CDR1 and CDR2 (germline): MDHEN, SYDVKM. CDR3: CASSPEADSWDLTTNEKLFF. Written as DNA, the CDR3 is TGTGCCAGCAGTCCCGAAGCGGACAGTTGGGATCTCACCACTAATGAAAAACTGTTTTTT.

This chain links TRBV21-1 with TRBJ1-2. TRBV21-1 is listed as a pseudogene. CDR3 length: 15 amino acids. The DNA of the CDR3 is TGTGCCAGCAGCCAGCGCGGAGGGGCGAACTATGGCTACACCTTC. Translating it yields CASSQRGGANYGYTF.

This chain connects TRBV6-5 to TRBJ1-1; D unresolved. Trimming took 0 bases from V and 8 from J, leaving 13 bases between them. The CDR3 loop spans 14 amino acids. Per the germline V gene, CDR1 is MNHEY and CDR2 is SVGAGI. CDR3 residues: CASSYSKTRQEAFF. DNA of the CDR3: TGTGCCAGCAGTTACTCCAAGACTCGACAAGAAGCTTTCTTT.

V and J are TRBV18 and TRBJ1-3; no clear D. In germline, CDR1 is KGHSH, CDR2 LQKENI. Deletions cut 8 bases from V and 0 bases from J, with 14 bases between. The CDR3 spans 15 residues. CDR3 protein: CASTSYESSGNTIYF. CDR3 DNA sequence: TGTGCCAGCACCTCATACGAGAGCTCTGGAAACACCATATATTTT.

V is TRBV9 and J is TRBJ2-6; D is unresolved. The V and J ends lost 3 bases and 1 base respectively, with 5 bases between them. CDR1 is SGDLS, CDR2 YYNGEE, per germline. This CDR3 is 14 amino acids long. The CDR3 spells CASSESSGANVLTF. The CDR3, as DNA: TGTGCCAGCAGCGAAAGTTCTGGGGCCAACGTCCTGACTTTC.

This clone was counted a few times. The chain couples TRBV13 to TRBJ1-5; no clear D. CDR3 length equals 12 residues. CDR1 is PRHDT and CDR2 is FYEKMQ in the germline V gene (reference sequence). V lost 3 bases and J 4 bases, leaving 4 bases between the germline ends. The CDR3 here is CASSFRNQPQHF. Written as DNA, the CDR3 is TGTGCCAGCAGCTTCAGGAATCAGCCCCAGCATTTT.

This clone was counted a few times. This chain joins TRBV25-1 and TRBJ1-1; D might be TRBD1 (6 bases). V was pared by 6 bases and J by 6 bases, with 8 bases between. Germline CDR1 MGHDK, CDR2 SYGVNS. This CDR3 spans 11 amino acids. The CDR3 DNA follows: TGTGCCAGCAGAACAGGGCCTGAAGCTTTCTTT. Protein: CASRTGPEAFF.

The chain recombines TRBV7-3 with TRBJ2-5; 9 bases line up with TRBD2. This CDR3 has 14 residues. Germline CDR1 and CDR2: SGHTA and FQGTGA. The V gene end was trimmed by 6 bases and the J gene end by 4 bases; junction bases not matched to a gene: 6. The CDR3 loop is CASSPTSGAETQYF. CDR3 nucleotide sequence: TGTGCCAGCAGTCCGACTAGCGGCGCAGAGACCCAGTACTTC.

This chain joins TRBV27 and TRBJ2-7; 10 bases align to TRBD1. Germline CDR1 and CDR2: MNHEY and SMNVEV (reference sequence). J was trimmed by 2 bases and V by 2 bases; bases with no gene match: 3. CDR3 length: 15 residues. The CDR3 DNA is TGTGCCAGCAGTTTACCGGGACAGGGGACCTACGAGCAGTACTTC. This encodes CASSLPGQGTYEQYF.

This clone was seen a handful of times. J is TRBJ2-2 and V is TRBV5-4, with 10 bases fitting TRBD2. Per germline, CDR1 SGHNT and CDR2 YYREEE (reference sequence). This CDR3 has 19 amino acids. With 0 bases clipped from V and 6 bases from J, the junction kept 14 bases outside the gene matches. As DNA, the CDR3 is TGTGCCAGCAGCTTGGGAGAAATGGGAGCGGGAGGGAGCCCCGGGGAGCTGTTTTTT. It specifies CASSLGEMGAGGSPGELFF.

The chain is built from TRBV9 and TRBJ2-1; D not certain. CDR3 size: 13 residues. Germline V gene lookup returns CDR1 SGDLS and CDR2 YYNGEE. The ends were cut back, 4 bases at V and 7 bases at J, with 12 bases in the middle. The chain's CDR3 is CASSTPRLNEQFF. CDR3 DNA sequence: TGTGCCAGCAGCACCCCCCGACTGAATGAGCAGTTCTTC.